This TCR beta chain was found in a study of cytomegalovirus exposure and HLA in healthy donors. Broader study findings: The study designated over 150 TCR beta chains cytomegalovirus-associated.

Donors in the study were healthy people who gave bone marrow. With regard to this clone: Its antigen is not known.

This PCR relied on a set of 60 Vbeta primers and 13 Jbeta primers. The protocol was immunoSEQ multiplex PCR, while the TCRdb copy is restricted to in-frame clones and leaves out a portion. The repertoire includes fewer than 150,000 clones, 65% to 85% of them detected once, and under 0.3% sits in the top ten. The sequenced material came from PBMCs. The TCR comes from a man aged 45-65 years in good health and CMV-seronegative.

CDR3 sequence (DNA): TGTGCCAGCAGTCTAGGGGAGGGGTGGAATGAAAAACTGTTTTTT. This encodes CASSLGEGWNEKLFF. The chain uses TRBV6-1 and TRBJ1-4, with a weak D call TRBD1 (5 bases). V was pared by 5 bases and J by 5 bases, with 15 bases between. This CDR3 comprises 15 residues. Per the germline V gene, CDR1 is MNHNS and CDR2 is SASEGT.